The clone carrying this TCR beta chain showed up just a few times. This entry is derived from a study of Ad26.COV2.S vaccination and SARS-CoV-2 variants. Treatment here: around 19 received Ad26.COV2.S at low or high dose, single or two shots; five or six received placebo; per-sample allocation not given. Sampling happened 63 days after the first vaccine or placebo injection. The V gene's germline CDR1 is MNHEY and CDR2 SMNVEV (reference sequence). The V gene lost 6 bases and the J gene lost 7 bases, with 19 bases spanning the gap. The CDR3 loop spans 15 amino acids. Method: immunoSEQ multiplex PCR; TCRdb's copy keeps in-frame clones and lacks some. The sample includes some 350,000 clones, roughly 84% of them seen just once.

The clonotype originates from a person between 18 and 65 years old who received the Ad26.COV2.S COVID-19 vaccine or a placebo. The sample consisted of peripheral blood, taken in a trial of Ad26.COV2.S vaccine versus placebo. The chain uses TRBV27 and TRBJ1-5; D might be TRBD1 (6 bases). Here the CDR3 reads CASRFTRGQGQPQHF. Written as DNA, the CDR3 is TGTGCCAGCAGGTTCACCCGGGGGCAGGGGCAGCCCCAGCATTTT.